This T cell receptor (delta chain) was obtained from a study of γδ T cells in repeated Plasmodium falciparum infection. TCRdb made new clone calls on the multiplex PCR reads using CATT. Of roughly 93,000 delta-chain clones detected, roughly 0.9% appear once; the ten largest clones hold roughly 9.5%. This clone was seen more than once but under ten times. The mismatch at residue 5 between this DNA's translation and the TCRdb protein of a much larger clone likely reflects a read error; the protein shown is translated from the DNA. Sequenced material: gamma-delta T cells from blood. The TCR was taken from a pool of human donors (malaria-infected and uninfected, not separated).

The CDR3 sequence: CALGIPDSDHRWGIRDIKALTAQLFF. The CDR3 DNA follows: TGTGCTCTTGGGATCCCCGACTCGGATCATCGATGGGGGATACGCGATATAAAAGCTTTGACAGCACAACTCTTCTTT. The chain combines TRDV1 with TRDJ2; 11 bases match TRDD3. V was clipped by 5 bases and J by 0 bases; unmatched bases: 32. The CDR3 contains 26 residues. Germline V gene data show CDR1 as TSWWSYY and CDR2 as QGS.